One sample yielded the 3 T cell receptor beta chains listed below, sequenced in a study of T-cell reconstitution after alpha-beta-depleted transplantation in children. Preparation of the TCRbeta library involved a method that used unique molecular identifiers. In TCRdb, the PCR reads were re-called with MiXCR into one record per CDR3 protein. Seen here are some 200,000 distinct CDR3 sequences, approximately 8.4% observed once, and the top ten hold 35% to 45%. The material was PBMCs, mostly from graft donor cells, obtained 360 days after TCRalphabeta/CD19-depleted stem cell transplant. These receptors originate from a male patient aged 2-9 years who had a stem cell transplant for acute myeloid leukemia, so the T cells may come from the graft donor.

This clonotype was picked up a small number of times. The chain recombines TRBV6-5 with TRBJ1-5; weak D call: TRBD1 (5 bases). Deletions cut 2 bases from V and 6 bases from J, with 11 bases between. This CDR3 contains 14 residues. Germline V gives CDR1 MNHEY, CDR2 SVGAGI. CDR3 bases: TGTGCCAGCAGTTACAATATCGGGGGTCAGCCCCAGCATTTT. Translating it yields CASSYNIGGQPQHF.

This chain uses TRBV12-3 or TRBV12-4 with TRBJ2-5, with 8 bases matching TRBD2. Losses at the gene ends were 3 bases for V and 5 bases for J; bases not matched to a gene: 8. The CDR3 is 15 residues long. The CDR3 nucleotides read TGTGCCAGCAGTTTTTACGGGAGGGCCGATGAGACCCAGTACTTC. Amino acid sequence: CASSFYGRADETQYF.

Only a few counts were recorded for this clonotype. The chain uses TRBV12-3 or TRBV12-4 and TRBJ2-3; unclear D gene. The CDR3 is 12 amino acids. The ends were cut back, 3 bases at V and 2 bases at J, with 3 bases in the middle. DNA of the CDR3: TGTGCCAGCAGTTTTGCCACAGATACGCAGTATTTT. This codes for CASSFATDTQYF.